Shown below are 4 T cell receptor beta chains from a single sample sequenced in a study of blood T cell repertoires in COVID-19. The assay was immunoSEQ multiplex PCR, and TCRdb's table has in-frame clones only and misses some. The sample lists about 390,000 clones, approximately 87% occurring once. Specimen: peripheral blood. The receptors derive from a woman aged 55-69 years with COVID-19, enrolled during active disease.

The chain joins TRBV19 to TRBJ1-2, with D unresolved. Germline values: CDR1 LNHDA, CDR2 SQIVND (reference sequence). Trimming pared 5 bases from V and 4 bases from J, leaving 14 bases between. The CDR3 loop spans 14 amino acids. The CDR3 coding sequence is TGTGCCAGTAGTGACCCCGGGAACGGCTATGGCTACACCTTC. Its translation: CASSDPGNGYGYTF.

This chain uses TRBV5-6 with TRBJ1-1, with 7 nucleotides matching TRBD1. V shed 3 bases, J shed 1 base, and the junction held 6 bases outside the gene matches. Germline loops: CDR1 SGHDT, CDR2 YYEEEE. This CDR3 comprises 15 residues. The CDR3 spells CASSSNYRGNTEAFF. CDR3 DNA sequence: TGTGCCAGCAGCTCCAATTACAGGGGGAACACTGAAGCTTTCTTT.

The chain recombines TRBV28 with TRBJ2-1; D uncertain. V lost 2 bases and J 13 bases, leaving 15 bases between the germline ends. Germline V gene lookup returns CDR1 MDHEN and CDR2 SYDVKM. This CDR3 has 13 residues. CDR3 amino acids: CASSLMVVRHQFF. In DNA form, the CDR3 reads TGTGCCAGCAGTTTAATGGTAGTGAGACATCAGTTCTTC.

The chain couples TRBV5-6 to TRBJ2-7; 9 bases agree with TRBD1. This CDR3 is 14 amino acids long. The germline V gene has CDR1 SGHDT and CDR2 YYEEEE. Trimming at V came to 3 bases and at J to 3 bases, leaving 4 bases not matched to a gene. The CDR3 DNA sequence: TGTGCCAGCAGCTCACTGACAGGGGGCTACGAGCAGTACTTC. Translation: CASSSLTGGYEQYF. The variable domain in full, completed from reference TRBV5-6 and TRBJ2-7, reads DAGVTQSPTHLIKTRGQQVTLRCSPKSGHDTVSWYQQALGQGPQFIFQYYEEEERQRGNFPDRFSGHQFPNYSSELNVNALLLGDSALYLCASSSLTGGYEQYFGPGTRLTVT.